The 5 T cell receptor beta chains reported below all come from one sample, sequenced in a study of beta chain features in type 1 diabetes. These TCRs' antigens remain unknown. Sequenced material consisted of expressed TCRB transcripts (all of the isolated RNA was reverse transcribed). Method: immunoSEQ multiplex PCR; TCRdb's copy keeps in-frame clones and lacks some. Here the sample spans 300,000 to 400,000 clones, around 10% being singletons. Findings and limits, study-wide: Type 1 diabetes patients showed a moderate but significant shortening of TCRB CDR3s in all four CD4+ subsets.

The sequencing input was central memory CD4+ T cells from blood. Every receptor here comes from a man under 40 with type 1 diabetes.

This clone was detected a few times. CDR3 protein: CASSTSGTYTGELFF. The CDR3 DNA reads as TGTGCCAGCAGTACCTCCGGGACTTACACCGGGGAGCTGTTTTTT. The chain employs TRBV25-1 and TRBJ2-2; weak D call: TRBD2 (6 bases). V lost 5 bases, J lost 3 bases, and 13 bases lay in between. In germline, CDR1 is MGHDK, CDR2 SYGVNS. The CDR3 spans 15 residues.

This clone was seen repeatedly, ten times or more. This chain's CDR3 is CAPGVCYGYTF. As DNA, the CDR3 is TGTGCCCCGGGGGTCTGCTATGGCTACACCTTC. V usage is TRBV5-6 and J usage is TRBJ1-2; a weak D match, TRBD1 (5 bases). The CDR3 consists of 11 residues. Trimming removed 10 bases at V and 4 bases at J, with 11 bases between. Germline V gene data show CDR1 as SGHDT and CDR2 as YYEEEE. Full variable domain (outside the CDR3, taken from reference TRBV5-6 and TRBJ1-2): DAGVTQSPTHLIKTRGQQVTLRCSPKSGHDTVSWYQQALGQGPQFIFQYYEEEERQRGNFPDRFSGHQFPNYSSELNVNALLLGDSALYLCAPGVCYGYTFGSGTRLTVV.

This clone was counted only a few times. The CDR3 is CASSQGSGLSTDTQYF. The CDR3, as DNA: TGCGCCAGCAGCCAAGGGTCCGGCCTTAGCACAGATACGCAGTATTTT. The chain has TRBV4-1 and TRBJ2-3, with D hard to call. The V and J ends lost 1 base and 0 bases respectively, with 11 bases between them. CDR3 length equals 16 residues. Germline V gene lookup returns CDR1 MGHRA and CDR2 YSYEKL.

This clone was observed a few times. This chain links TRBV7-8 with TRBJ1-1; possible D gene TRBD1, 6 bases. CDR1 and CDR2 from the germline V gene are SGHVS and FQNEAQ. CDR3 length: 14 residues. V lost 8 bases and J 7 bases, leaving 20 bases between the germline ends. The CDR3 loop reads CASGSRTAGGEAFF. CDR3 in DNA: TGTGCCAGCGGATCACGGACAGCGGGTGGTGAAGCTTTCTTT.

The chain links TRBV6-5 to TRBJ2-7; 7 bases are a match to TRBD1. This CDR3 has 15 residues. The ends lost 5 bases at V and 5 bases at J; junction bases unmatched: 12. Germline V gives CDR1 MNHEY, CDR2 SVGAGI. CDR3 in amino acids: CASSLSWDRSNEQYF. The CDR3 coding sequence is TGTGCCAGCAGTCTATCCTGGGACAGATCGAACGAGCAGTACTTC.